This T cell receptor beta chain was profiled in a study of blood T cell repertoires in COVID-19. The junction had 10 bases not matched to a gene; V was cut back by 5 bases and J by 2 bases. Looked up from germline, CDR1 is MNHEY and CDR2 is SVGEGT. The length of the CDR3 is 16 residues. In the authors' workflow: Reference gene primer amplification gave estimated nucleated cell counts. Method: immunoSEQ multiplex PCR; TCRdb's copy keeps in-frame clones and lacks some. The DNA was the basis for D and trimming; V, J and clone size are from that table. The repertoire holds over 95,000 clones, with approximately 90% as singletons.

The specimen sequenced was peripheral blood. This sequence was found in an older woman who had recovered from COVID-19. The rearrangement uses TRBV6-2 or TRBV6-3 and TRBJ2-7; the match to TRBD2 covers 9 bases. The CDR3 DNA is TGTGCCAGCAGTAGCCTAGGGACTAGCCGAACCTACGAGCAGTACTTC. It is translated as CASSSLGTSRTYEQYF.